The 21 T cell receptor beta chains below were found in one sample sequenced in a study of T cells after yellow fever vaccination. A single record per CDR3 protein comes from TCRdb applying MiXCR to the 5' RACE reads. The table lists approximately 300,000 distinct CDR3 sequences, 8.7% of them singletons. Sequenced here: PBMCs, sampled on the day of the first yellow fever vaccination. These TCRs come from a man between 18 and 29 years old who received the YFV17D yellow fever vaccine.

The chain has TRBV13 and TRBJ2-1, with TRBD2 as a possible D gene (5 bases). Germline V gives CDR1 PRHDT, CDR2 FYEKMQ (reference sequence). Trimming cost V 6 bases and J 9 bases, with 21 bases left between them. The CDR3 has 15 amino acids. CDR3 in DNA: TGTGCCAGCAGTCTCTCCTACGGGGTTCTTCGTGAGCAGTTCTTC. It encodes CASSLSYGVLREQFF.

The V and J genes are TRBV20-1 and TRBJ1-2; 7 bases agree with TRBD1. CDR3 length equals 12 residues. Trimming cost V 5 bases and J 4 bases; bases outside gene matches: 4. CDR1 and CDR2 (germline): DFQATT, SNEGSKA (reference sequence). The CDR3 DNA reads TGCAGTGCTTCCTGGACAGGCTATGGCTACACCTTC. This encodes CSASWTGYGYTF.

The chain carries TRBV7-3 and TRBJ2-3; D uncertain. Germline V gene sequence: CDR1 SGHTA, CDR2 FQGTGA. This CDR3 is built from 15 residues. The V end lost 7 bases, the J end lost 4 bases, and 18 bases lay between the germline ends. The CDR3 nucleotides read TGTGCCAGCATTTATAGTCGGATTGGGCCAGATACGCAGTATTTT. Its protein is CASIYSRIGPDTQYF.

The chain couples TRBV18 to TRBJ1-4; D possibly corresponds to TRBD1 (6 bases). The CDR3 totals 14 residues. Trimming removed 8 bases from V and 7 bases from J, with 17 bases in between. Germline CDR1 is KGHSH and CDR2 is LQKENI. CDR3 amino acids: CASTPGDRGEKLFF. CDR3 coding DNA: TGTGCCAGCACGCCAGGGGATAGGGGTGAAAAACTGTTTTTT.

The rearrangement uses TRBV7-3 and TRBJ2-2; 9 nucleotides align to TRBD2. CDR3 size: 16 residues. J lost 1 base, V lost 3 bases, and 3 bases had no gene match. Germline V gives CDR1 SGHTA, CDR2 FQGTGA. The CDR3 region is CASSFSGGRNTGELFF. The CDR3 DNA follows: TGTGCCAGCAGCTTTAGCGGGGGCCGGAACACCGGGGAGCTGTTTTTT.

CDR3 residues: CATSRAVYEIGLADYEQYF. The CDR3 region has the DNA TGTGCCACCAGCAGAGCGGTGTATGAGATTGGACTAGCGGATTACGAGCAGTACTTC. The chain has TRBV15 and TRBJ2-7; TRBD2 agrees at 10 bases. The CDR3 consists of 19 residues. Germline CDR1 is LNHNV and CDR2 is YYDKDF (reference sequence). The V gene end was trimmed by 1 base and the J gene end by 4 bases; junction bases not matched to a gene: 16.

The V and J genes are TRBV5-4 and TRBJ2-7; 8 bases are shared with TRBD1. Germline trimming cut 5 bases from V and 7 bases from J; bases unmatched to any gene: 14. The CDR3 is 15 residues long. Germline CDR1 SGHNT, CDR2 YYREEE (reference sequence). In DNA, the CDR3 is TGTGCCAGCAGTCCTCCCCCAGGGGGCGCGGGGGAGCAGTACGTC. It specifies CASSPPPGGAGEQYV.

The chain is built from TRBV5-1 and TRBJ2-7; 12 bases map to TRBD1. The CDR3 extends over 16 amino acids. V lost 2 bases, J lost 3 bases, and 6 bases stayed unmatched. The germline gives CDR1 SGHRS, CDR2 YFSETQ. CDR3 in DNA: TGCGCCAGCAGCTTACCCGGGACAGGGGGCGTCTACGAGCAGTACTTC. Residues: CASSLPGTGGVYEQYF.

In its sample, this clonotype ranks as medium-sized. The chain carries TRBV7-9 and TRBJ2-4, with a weak D call TRBD2 (5 bases). The CDR3 extends over 14 amino acids. Germline V gene lookup returns CDR1 SEHNR and CDR2 FQNEAQ (reference sequence). Trimming took 2 bases from V and 1 from J, leaving 6 bases between them. Written as DNA, the CDR3 is TGTGCCAGCAGCTTAAGAGGGGCCAAAAACATTCAGTACTTC. This sequence encodes CASSLRGAKNIQYF. Combining the CDR3 with reference TRBV7-9 and TRBJ2-4 gives the whole variable domain DTGVSQNPRHKITKRGQNVTFRCDPISEHNRLYWYRQTLGQGPEFLTYFQNEAQLEKSRLLSDRFSAERPKGSFSTLEIQRTEQGDSAMYLCASSLRGAKNIQYFGAGTRLSVL.

V is TRBV5-6 and J is TRBJ1-4; D is uncertain. CDR1 is SGHDT, CDR2 YYEEEE, per germline. V was shortened by 0 bases and J by 10 bases, with 16 bases between the two germline ends. The CDR3 is 15 amino acids. For the CDR3, the DNA is TGTGCCAGCAGCTTGGGACAACGAGGATGGCTAAAACTGTTTTTT. Its translation: CASSLGQRGWLKLFF.

This clonotype turned up a few times. The chain has TRBV6-5 and TRBJ1-2, with a weak D call TRBD1 (5 bases). This CDR3 is built from 12 residues. The germline V gene has CDR1 MNHEY and CDR2 SVGAGI. Trimming removed 6 bases at V and 5 bases at J, with 10 bases between. The CDR3 region is CASSPGWYGYTF. The CDR3 coding sequence is TGTGCCAGCAGCCCAGGGTGGTATGGCTACACCTTC.

This chain connects TRBV18 to TRBJ2-2; TRBD2 aligns across 9 bases. The CDR3 has 17 residues. CDR1 is KGHSH and CDR2 is LQKENI in the germline V gene. The V segment lost 1 base and the J segment 0 bases; nucleotides outside the gene matches: 3. The DNA of the CDR3 is TGTGCCAGCTCACCACGGCTAGCGGGGACGAACACCGGGGAGCTGTTTTTT. Residues: CASSPRLAGTNTGELFF.

The V and J genes are TRBV11-3 and TRBJ1-1, with no clear D. CDR1 and CDR2 (germline): SGHNT, YENEEA. The germline V and J ends were trimmed by 3 bases and 4 bases, with 9 bases remaining between them. The CDR3 runs to 13 residues. CDR3 DNA sequence: TGTGCCAGCAGCTTCAACGGAAGCACTGAAGCTTTCTTT. Translated, it gives CASSFNGSTEAFF. The full variable domain, in which reference TRBV11-3 and TRBJ1-1 provide the parts outside the CDR3, is EAGVVQSPRYKIIEKKQPVAFWCNPISGHNTLYWYLQNLGQGPELLIRYENEEAVDDSQLPKDRFSAERLKGVDSTLKIQPAELGDSAVYLCASSFNGSTEAFFGQGTRLTVV.

This clonotype has a count of ten or more. This chain joins TRBV12-3 or TRBV12-4 and TRBJ2-3; 12 bases agree with TRBD2. The CDR3 loop spans 16 amino acids. V shed 11 bases and J 2 bases; nucleotides not matched to a gene: 11. The CDR3 sequence: CASISRLAGATDTQYF. CDR3 nucleotides: TGTGCCTCCATTTCCCGACTAGCGGGGGCCACAGATACGCAGTATTTT.

The chain uses TRBV20-1 and TRBJ1-1, with D uncertain. CDR3 length: 14 amino acids. The germline V gene encodes CDR1 DFQATT and CDR2 SNEGSKA (reference sequence). Trimming shortened V by 3 bases and J by 1 base, and 12 bases separated the two germline ends. CDR3 DNA sequence: TGCAGTGCTAGTAATTTTCCGAGGAACACTGAAGCTTTCTTT. It is translated as CSASNFPRNTEAFF.

Ten or more counts support this clonotype. This chain links TRBV7-6 with TRBJ1-6, with 8 bases aligning to TRBD1. V gave up 5 bases and J gave up 8 bases; unmatched junction bases: 5. Germline V lookup: CDR1 SGHVS, CDR2 FNYEAQ. The CDR3 has 14 amino acids. CDR3 residues: CASSAGTGYSPLHF. As DNA, the CDR3 is TGTGCCAGCAGCGCCGGGACAGGCTATTCACCCCTCCACTTT.

The chain employs TRBV24-1 and TRBJ2-5, with D possibly being TRBD1 or TRBD2 (6 bases each). This CDR3 contains 15 residues. V dropped 3 bases and J dropped 0 bases, with 10 bases sitting between them. CDR1 is KGHDR, CDR2 SFDVKD, per germline. The CDR3 sequence is CATSDKGGDQETQYF. The CDR3 DNA is TGTGCCACCAGTGATAAGGGGGGAGACCAAGAGACCCAGTACTTC.

The V call is TRBV7-9, the J call TRBJ2-5; D gene unclear. The germline V gene has CDR1 SEHNR and CDR2 FQNEAQ (reference sequence). CDR3 length: 16 amino acids. Trimming removed 4 bases from V and 6 bases from J, with 21 bases in between. In DNA form, the CDR3 reads TGTGCCAGCAGCTCAGACCCCGTGATAGGAGCGCAGACCCAGTACTTC. Translating gives CASSSDPVIGAQTQYF.

This clonotype was recorded a few times. The J gene is TRBJ2-7, the V gene TRBV5-1; D is uncertain. Trimming took off 5 bases at V and 4 bases at J, with 13 bases between the two ends. Germline-derived CDR1 and CDR2 are SGHRS and YFSETQ. This CDR3 is built from 13 residues. CDR3: CASRVTTEYEQYF. The CDR3 nucleotides read TGCGCCAGCAGAGTCACCACAGAATACGAGCAGTACTTC.

In its sample, this clonotype was seen a few times. This rearrangement joins TRBV27 to TRBJ2-7; 14 bases match TRBD2. The CDR3 has 16 residues. J gave up 7 bases and V 5 bases, and 10 bases lay outside the gene matches. The germline gives CDR1 MNHEY, CDR2 SMNVEV (reference sequence). The CDR3 is CASSAGTSGGGREQYV. The CDR3 DNA sequence: TGTGCCAGCAGTGCCGGGACTAGCGGGGGCGGGAGAGAGCAGTACGTC.

The chain couples TRBV12-3 or TRBV12-4 to TRBJ2-1; 7 bases are shared with TRBD2. Germline trimming cut 1 base from V and 6 bases from J; bases unmatched to any gene: 6. This CDR3 spans 15 amino acids. The CDR3 here is CASSLVSSGPNEQFF. CDR3 sequence (DNA): TGTGCCAGCAGTTTAGTGTCTAGCGGCCCCAATGAGCAGTTCTTC.